Listed below are T cell receptor beta chains from one sample, sequenced in a study of cytomegalovirus exposure and HLA in healthy donors. Some clones are missing from TCRdb's copy, which holds only in-frame ones; the method was immunoSEQ multiplex PCR. The sample has approximately 62,000 clones; under 95% are singletons. Source material: PBMCs. These receptors all come from a woman under 30 in good health and CMV-seronegative. Both conserved end residues are part of each CDR3. The order of the fields is V gene, clone size, J gene, D gene, CDR3 protein, CDR3 DNA. A D gene is named only where the DNA matches it firmly. Only some rows state a clone size, as once, few, many or a class for expanded clones.

v_call: TRBV28; clone_size: -; j_call: TRBJ1-1; d_call: TRBD1; cdr3_aa: CASSGRTGTEAFF; cdr3_nt: TGTGCCAGCAGTGGGCGGACAGGCACTGAAGCTTTCTTT
v_call: TRBV2; clone_size: -; j_call: TRBJ1-1; d_call: -; cdr3_aa: CASNQGGTEAFF; cdr3_nt: TGTGCCAGCAACCAGGGAGGGACTGAAGCTTTCTTT
v_call: TRBV29-1; clone_size: -; j_call: TRBJ1-2; d_call: -; cdr3_aa: CSVGGAGNYGYTF; cdr3_nt: TGCAGCGTCGGGGGGGCAGGGAACTATGGCTACACCTTC
v_call: TRBV27; clone_size: -; j_call: TRBJ2-2; d_call: -; cdr3_aa: CASSFDRKTGGELFF; cdr3_nt: TGTGCCAGCAGTTTCGACAGGAAAACGGGCGGGGAGCTGTTTTTT
v_call: TRBV6-5; clone_size: -; j_call: TRBJ2-1; d_call: TRBD2; cdr3_aa: CASSGLAGLHNEQFF; cdr3_nt: TGTGCCAGCAGTGGACTAGCGGGCTTGCACAATGAGCAGTTCTTC
v_call: TRBV5-1; clone_size: -; j_call: TRBJ2-1; d_call: TRBD1; cdr3_aa: CASSLVSRRQGNEQFF; cdr3_nt: TGCGCCAGCAGCTTGGTTTCTCGTCGACAGGGGAATGAGCAGTTCTTC
v_call: TRBV28; clone_size: -; j_call: TRBJ2-1; d_call: TRBD2; cdr3_aa: CASSPDLTSSGGAYNEQFF; cdr3_nt: TGTGCCAGCAGTCCGGACCTTACCTCTAGCGGGGGGGCCTACAATGAGCAGTTCTTC
v_call: TRBV29-1; clone_size: once; j_call: TRBJ2-1; d_call: TRBD2; cdr3_aa: CSGEAGGSYNEQFF; cdr3_nt: TGCAGCGGGGAGGCGGGGGGCTCCTACAATGAGCAGTTCTTC
v_call: TRBV6-1; clone_size: -; j_call: TRBJ2-4; d_call: TRBD1; cdr3_aa: CASSRDRVGNIQYF; cdr3_nt: TGTGCCAGCAGTCGAGACAGGGTGGGGAACATTCAGTACTTC
v_call: TRBV28; clone_size: -; j_call: TRBJ2-1; d_call: TRBD2; cdr3_aa: CASSRLAGALGNEQFF; cdr3_nt: TGTGCCAGCAGTCGACTAGCGGGAGCCCTGGGGAATGAGCAGTTCTTC
v_call: TRBV9; clone_size: -; j_call: TRBJ2-5; d_call: TRBD1; cdr3_aa: CASSVEGARETQYF; cdr3_nt: TGTGCCAGCAGCGTAGAGGGGGCCCGGGAGACCCAGTACTTC
v_call: TRBV5-6; clone_size: -; j_call: TRBJ1-2; d_call: -; cdr3_aa: CASSSSRGGVNRYGYTF; cdr3_nt: TGTGCCAGCAGCTCATCTCGAGGGGGGGTAAATAGATATGGCTACACCTTC
v_call: TRBV28; clone_size: -; j_call: TRBJ1-1; d_call: TRBD1; cdr3_aa: CASSGNTGVRAFF; cdr3_nt: TGTGCCAGCAGTGGGAATACAGGGGTGAGAGCTTTCTTT
v_call: TRBV6-1; clone_size: -; j_call: TRBJ1-4; d_call: -; cdr3_aa: CASSEFSLEKLFF; cdr3_nt: TGTGCCAGCAGTGAATTTAGTTTGGAAAAACTGTTTTTT
v_call: TRBV28; clone_size: once; j_call: TRBJ2-7; d_call: TRBD1; cdr3_aa: CASSLGTGNWEQYF; cdr3_nt: TGTGCCAGCAGTTTAGGGACAGGGAACTGGGAGCAGTACTTC
v_call: TRBV2; clone_size: -; j_call: TRBJ2-7; d_call: -; cdr3_aa: CASSVGGSYEQYF; cdr3_nt: TGTGCCAGCAGTGTAGGAGGTTCCTACGAGCAGTACTTC